The 9 T cell receptor beta chains reported below all come from one sample, sequenced in a study of T cell changes during pregnancy in multiple sclerosis. Libraries were prepared by immunoSEQ multiplex PCR; TCRdb keeps only in-frame clonotypes and omits some of them. The data contain 56,000 or so clones, over 75% of them singletons. The sample was peripheral blood, taken after pregnancy. The receptors here all came from a female donor with multiple sclerosis, enrolled in a pregnancy study.

The genes are TRBV27 and TRBJ2-7; 11 bases are shared with TRBD2. The germline CDR1 and CDR2 sequences are MNHEY and SMNVEV (reference sequence). Unmatched junction bases numbered 5, after V lost 5 bases and J lost 2 bases. The length of the CDR3 is 15 residues. The CDR3 sequence: CASSPTTSGAYEQYF. The CDR3, as DNA: TGTGCCAGCAGTCCGACGACTAGCGGGGCCTACGAGCAGTACTTC.

This chain connects TRBV6-4 to TRBJ2-5, with D uncertain. Per germline, CDR1 MRHNA and CDR2 SNTAGT. Trimming removed 7 bases at V and 2 bases at J, with 8 bases between. CDR3 size: 12 residues. The CDR3: CASKCRQETQYF. Written as DNA, the CDR3 is TGTGCCAGCAAGTGCAGACAAGAGACCCAGTACTTC.

V usage is TRBV10-2 and J usage is TRBJ2-1; tentatively, D is TRBD1 (6 bases). Germline V gene lookup returns CDR1 WSHSY and CDR2 SAAADI. The V gene lost 5 bases and the J gene lost 4 bases, with 21 bases spanning the gap. The CDR3 loop spans 17 amino acids. CDR3 in amino acids: CASSKMTAGALYNEQFF. The CDR3 DNA follows: TGCGCCAGCAGTAAAATGACAGCAGGGGCCCTATACAATGAGCAGTTCTTC.

This clone was seen only once. The rearrangement links TRBV7-2 to TRBJ1-6, with D uncertain. V was cut by 3 bases and J by 8 bases, with 14 bases left in between. The CDR3 consists of 15 residues. Germline-derived CDR1 and CDR2 are SGHTA and FQGNSA. Here the CDR3 DNA reads TGTGCCAGCAGCTTCATCACTCTCGGAGATTCACCCCTCCACTTT. Translating gives CASSFITLGDSPLHF.

The V gene is TRBV5-5, the J gene TRBJ2-2; weak D call: TRBD1 (5 bases). From germline, CDR1 is SGHKS and CDR2 YYEKEE (reference sequence). V lost 4 bases, J lost 0 bases, and 10 bases lay in between. The CDR3 totals 15 residues. CDR3 amino acids: CASSPTASNTGELFF. The CDR3 DNA follows: TGTGCCAGCAGCCCGACAGCCTCGAACACCGGGGAGCTGTTTTTT.

The chain employs TRBV6-6 and TRBJ1-1, with 8 nucleotides matching TRBD1. This CDR3 has 12 amino acids. Germline CDR1 is MNHNY and CDR2 is SVGAGI (reference sequence). V shed 8 bases, J shed 4 bases, and the junction held 3 bases outside the gene matches. DNA for the CDR3: TGTGCCAGCGGAACAGGGGGCACTGAAGCTTTCTTT. Translated, it gives CASGTGGTEAFF.

The chain employs TRBV4-2 and TRBJ1-4; D not certain. V lost 1 base to trimming and J lost 0 bases, with 9 bases between them. Germline-derived CDR1 and CDR2 are LGHNA and YNFKEQ. This CDR3 spans 16 amino acids. CDR3 nucleotides: TGTGCCAGCAGCCAAGCCCCCGGGGCAACTAATGAAAAACTGTTTTTT. Amino acid sequence: CASSQAPGATNEKLFF.

The chain carries TRBV7-9 and TRBJ1-2, with D perhaps matching TRBD1 (6 bases). The germline V gene has CDR1 SEHNR and CDR2 FQNEAQ (reference sequence). Deletions cut 5 bases from V and 4 bases from J, with 11 bases between. CDR3 length equals 13 residues. The CDR3 bases are TGTGCCAGCAGCCTACAGGGTGGCTATGGCTACACCTTC. This translates into CASSLQGGYGYTF. Based on the CDR3 plus reference TRBV7-9 and TRBJ1-2, the full variable domain is DTGVSQNPRHKITKRGQNVTFRCDPISEHNRLYWYRQTLGQGPEFLTYFQNEAQLEKSRLLSDRFSAERPKGSFSTLEIQRTEQGDSAMYLCASSLQGGYGYTFGSGTRLTVV.

This chain joins TRBV6-1 and TRBJ2-7; tentative D call: TRBD1 (6 bases). Germline V CDR1 and CDR2: MNHNS, SASEGT. The V end lost 7 bases, the J end lost 1 base, and 17 bases lay between the germline ends. The length of the CDR3 is 15 residues. CDR3 sequence reads: CASTEQGFNSYEQYF. DNA for the CDR3: TGTGCCAGCACAGAACAGGGTTTTAATTCCTACGAGCAGTACTTC.